What follows is one T cell receptor (beta chain) and its context. Germline V gene data show CDR1 as MNHEY and CDR2 as SMNVEV (reference sequence). The CDR3 has 13 amino acids. The ends were cut back, 4 bases at V and 8 bases at J, with 14 bases in the middle. The data derive from a study of OX40 agonist ivuxolimab in advanced cancers. Across the study: Six ivuxolimab dose levels, 0.01 to 10 mg/kg, were given intravenously every 2 weeks.

Assay: immunoSEQ multiplex PCR; the TCRdb copy retains only in-frame clones and omits some. Of over 50,000 clones detected, 80% to 85% appear once; the ten largest clones hold 3.5% to 5.5%. Sample: CD4+ or CD8+ T cells sorted from blood, taken in a trial of the OX40 agonist ivuxolimab. The chain employs TRBV27 and TRBJ1-1; no firm D call. This receptor was identified in an adult with an advanced solid tumor such as melanoma, head and neck, liver or kidney cancer. The CDR3 DNA follows: TGTGCCAGCAGTTCTTTCGTGGGAACGGAAGCTTTCTTT. This encodes CASSSFVGTEAFF.